This TCR beta chain appears in the sequencing data of a study of blood T cell repertoires in COVID-19. TCRdb's copy holds only in-frame clones and misses some; the assay was immunoSEQ multiplex PCR. The data contain approximately 390,000 clones, roughly 87% of them singletons. Participant-given clinical history determined each cohort assignment. This clone was observed once. The CDR3 consists of 12 residues. The J segment lost 9 bases and the V segment lost 4 bases, leaving 0 bases of the junction unmatched. In germline, CDR1 is MNHEY, CDR2 SVGAGI. V is TRBV6-5 and J is TRBJ2-1; 10 nucleotides line up with TRBD1. Source material: PBMCs or T cells enriched from blood (not recorded which). The sequence was collected from a middle-aged woman with acute COVID-19. The CDR3 protein is CASSWDRGEQFF. CDR3 bases: TGTGCCAGCAGTTGGGACAGGGGTGAGCAGTTCTTC.